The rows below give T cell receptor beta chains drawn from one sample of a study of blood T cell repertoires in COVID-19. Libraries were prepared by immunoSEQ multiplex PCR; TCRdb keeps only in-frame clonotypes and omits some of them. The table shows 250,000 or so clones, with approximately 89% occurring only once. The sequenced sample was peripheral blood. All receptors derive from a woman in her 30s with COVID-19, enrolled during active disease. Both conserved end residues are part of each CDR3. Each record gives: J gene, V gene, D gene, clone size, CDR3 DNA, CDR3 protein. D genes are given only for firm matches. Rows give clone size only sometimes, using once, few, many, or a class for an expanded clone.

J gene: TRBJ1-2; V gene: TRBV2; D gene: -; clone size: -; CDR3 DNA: TGTGCCAGCCGCCGCGGGGGGGACTATGGCTACACCTTC; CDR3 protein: CASRRGGDYGYTF
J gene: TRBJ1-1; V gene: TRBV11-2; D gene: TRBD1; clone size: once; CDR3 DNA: TGTGCCAGCACGCTGCAGGGGGCTTATAACACTGAAGCTTTCTTT; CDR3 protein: CASTLQGAYNTEAFF
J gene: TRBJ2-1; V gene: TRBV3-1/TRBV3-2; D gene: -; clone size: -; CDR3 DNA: TGTGCCAGCAGCCAAGCCCCAGGTCCCCCGGACAATGAGCAGTTCTTC; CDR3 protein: CASSQAPGPPDNEQFF
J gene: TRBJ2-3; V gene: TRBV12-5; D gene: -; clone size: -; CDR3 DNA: TGTGCTAGTGGCCCGACAGGTAACACAGATACGCAGTATTTT; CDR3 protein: CASGPTGNTDTQYF
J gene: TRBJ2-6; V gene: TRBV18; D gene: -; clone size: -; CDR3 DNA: TGTGCCAGCTCACCAACCGGACAGAGCTCTGGGGCCAACGTCCTGACTTTC; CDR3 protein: CASSPTGQSSGANVLTF
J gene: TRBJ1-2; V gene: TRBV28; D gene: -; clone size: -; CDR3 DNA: TGTGCCAGCAGACAGAGTGGGGGCAACTATGGCTACACCTTC; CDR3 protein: CASRQSGGNYGYTF
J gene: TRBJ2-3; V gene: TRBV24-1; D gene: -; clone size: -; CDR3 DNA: TGTGCCACCAGCACCCATTCCCGGGTCGCGCAGTATTTT; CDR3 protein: CATSTHSRVAQYF
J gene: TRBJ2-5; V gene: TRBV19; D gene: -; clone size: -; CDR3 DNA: TGTGCCAGTAGTATAGGAGTAGCGACCGGGCAAGAGACCCAGTACTTC; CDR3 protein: CASSIGVATGQETQYF
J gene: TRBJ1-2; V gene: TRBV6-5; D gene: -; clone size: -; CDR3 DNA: TGTGCCAGCAGGGAGTTTAACTATGGCTACACCTTC; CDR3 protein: CASREFNYGYTF
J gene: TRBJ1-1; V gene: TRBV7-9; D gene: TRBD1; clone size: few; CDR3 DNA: TGTGCCAGCAGCGGGGGACAGGGGGCGCGGGTGGACACTGAAGCTTTCTTT; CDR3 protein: CASSGGQGARVDTEAFF
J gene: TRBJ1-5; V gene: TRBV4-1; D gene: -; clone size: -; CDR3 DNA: TGCGCCAGCAGCCAAGATCTCGGAGGGCCTCAGCCCCAGCATTTT; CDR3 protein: CASSQDLGGPQPQHF
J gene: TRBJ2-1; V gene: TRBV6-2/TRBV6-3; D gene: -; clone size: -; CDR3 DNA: TGTGCCAGCAGTTACTTCGACAGGAGTGATGAGCAGTTCTTC; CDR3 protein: CASSYFDRSDEQFF
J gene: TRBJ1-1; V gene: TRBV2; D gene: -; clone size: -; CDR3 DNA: TGTGCCAGCACCCTACCCCGGGGTGGCACTGAAGCTTTCTTT; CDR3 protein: CASTLPRGGTEAFF
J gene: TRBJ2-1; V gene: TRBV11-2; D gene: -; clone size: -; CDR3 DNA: TGTGCCAGCAGCTTAGTCGGAGGGCTAGCAGGTGAGCAGTTCTTC; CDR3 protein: CASSLVGGLAGEQFF
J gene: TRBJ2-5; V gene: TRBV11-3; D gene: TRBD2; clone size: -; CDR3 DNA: TGTGCCAGCAGCCTGGGGGGGGTCCCAGAGCGCACCCAAGAGACCCAGTACTTC; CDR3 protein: CASSLGGVPERTQETQYF
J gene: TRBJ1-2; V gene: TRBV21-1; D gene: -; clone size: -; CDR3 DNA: TGTGCCAGCAGCAAAAAGGGGCACAGGGTAAGTGGCTACACCTTC; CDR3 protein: CASSKKGHRVSGYTF
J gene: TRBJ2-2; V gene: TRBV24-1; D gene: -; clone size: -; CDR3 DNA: TGTGCCACCAGTAATCAGGGTCAAACCGGGGAGCTGTTTTTT; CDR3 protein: CATSNQGQTGELFF
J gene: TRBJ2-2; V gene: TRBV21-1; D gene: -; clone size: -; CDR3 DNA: TGTGCCAGCAGCCCATACACGCTAGCGGGGGTCACCGGGGAGCTGTTTTTT; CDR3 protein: CASSPYTLAGVTGELFF
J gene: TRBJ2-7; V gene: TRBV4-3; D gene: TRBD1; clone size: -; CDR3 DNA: TGCGCCAGCTACCAACAGGGGGCATTATACGAGCAGTACTTC; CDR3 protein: CASYQQGALYEQYF
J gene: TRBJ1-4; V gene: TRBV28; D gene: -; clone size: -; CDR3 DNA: TGTGCCAGCAGTCCTGGGACAACAACTAATGAAAAACTGTTTTTT; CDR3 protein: CASSPGTTTNEKLFF
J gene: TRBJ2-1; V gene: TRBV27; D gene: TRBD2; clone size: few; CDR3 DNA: TGTGCCAGCAGTTTCGGACTAGCTGGGGGTGAGCAGTTCTTC; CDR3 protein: CASSFGLAGGEQFF
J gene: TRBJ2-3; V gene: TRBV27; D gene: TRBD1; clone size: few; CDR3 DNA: TGTGCCAGCAGCCGTATACCGGGACAGAGGACAGATACGCAGTATTTT; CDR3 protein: CASSRIPGQRTDTQYF
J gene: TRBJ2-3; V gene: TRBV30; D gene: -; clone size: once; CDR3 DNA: TGTGCCTGGAACCCGGGACTAGATACGCAGTATTTT; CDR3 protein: CAWNPGLDTQYF
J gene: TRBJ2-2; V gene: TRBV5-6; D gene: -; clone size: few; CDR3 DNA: TGTGCCAGCAGCTTGGGGGCAATCGAGCTGTTTTTT; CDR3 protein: CASSLGAIELFF
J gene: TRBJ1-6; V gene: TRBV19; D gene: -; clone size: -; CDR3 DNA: TGTGCCAGTAGTATACAGGACAGCTATAATTCACCCCTCCACTTT; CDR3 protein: CASSIQDSYNSPLHF
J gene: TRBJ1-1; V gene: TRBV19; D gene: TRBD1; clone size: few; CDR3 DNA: TGTGCCAGTAGTGCTCCGTCCGGGACAGGGGGCACTGAAGCTTTCTTT; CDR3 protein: CASSAPSGTGGTEAFF
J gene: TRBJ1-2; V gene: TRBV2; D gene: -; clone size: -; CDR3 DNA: TGTGCCAGCAGTGAGGGACTCCGGGGGGATGGCTACACCTTC; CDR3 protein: CASSEGLRGDGYTF
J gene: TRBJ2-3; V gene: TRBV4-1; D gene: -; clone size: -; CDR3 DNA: TGCGCCAGCAGCCAAGTAGGACTACCCACAGATACGCAGTATTTT; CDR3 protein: CASSQVGLPTDTQYF
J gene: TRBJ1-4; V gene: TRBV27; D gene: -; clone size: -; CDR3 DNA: TGTGCCAGCATGACCCTCTCGCGGGGGCGTACTAATGAAAAACTGTTTTTT; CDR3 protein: CASMTLSRGRTNEKLFF
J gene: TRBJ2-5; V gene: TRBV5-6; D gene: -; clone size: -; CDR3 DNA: TGTGCCAGCAGCTTGGTCGGGGGGCTTCGGGAGACCCAGTACTTC; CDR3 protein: CASSLVGGLRETQYF
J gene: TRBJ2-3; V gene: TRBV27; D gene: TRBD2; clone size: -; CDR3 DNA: TGTGCCAGCAGCCGAGCGGGAGGGACAGATACGCAGTATTTT; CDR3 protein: CASSRAGGTDTQYF
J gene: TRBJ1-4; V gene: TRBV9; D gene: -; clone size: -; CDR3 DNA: TGTGCCAGCAGCGTAGCGGGGGGTCCTAATGAAAAACTGTTTTTT; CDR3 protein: CASSVAGGPNEKLFF
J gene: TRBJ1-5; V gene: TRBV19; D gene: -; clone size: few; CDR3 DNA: TGTGCCAGTAGTATGGCAGTGGATCAGCCCCAGCATTTT; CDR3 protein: CASSMAVDQPQHF
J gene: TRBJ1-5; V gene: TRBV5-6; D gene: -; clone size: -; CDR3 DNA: TGTGCCAGCAGCTTGGCAGGGATGGGTCAGCCCCAGCATTTT; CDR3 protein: CASSLAGMGQPQHF
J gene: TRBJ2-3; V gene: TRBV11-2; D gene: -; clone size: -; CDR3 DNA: TGTGCCAGCAGCTTAGACTTAGCACAGGTAGATACGCAGTATTTT; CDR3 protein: CASSLDLAQVDTQYF
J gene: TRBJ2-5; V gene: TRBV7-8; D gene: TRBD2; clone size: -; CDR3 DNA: TGTGCCAGCAGCTTAGCCCGACTAGCGGGGAGCATCACCCCCCAAGAGACCCAGTACTTC; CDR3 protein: CASSLARLAGSITPQETQYF
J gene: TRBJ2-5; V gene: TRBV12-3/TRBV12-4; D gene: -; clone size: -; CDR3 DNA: TGTGCCAGCAGTTTATCTGAGACCCAGTACTTC; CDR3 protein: CASSLSETQYF
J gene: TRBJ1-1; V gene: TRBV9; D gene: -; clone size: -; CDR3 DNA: TGTGCCAGCAGCGTACAGATGAACACTGAAGCTTTCTTT; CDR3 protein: CASSVQMNTEAFF
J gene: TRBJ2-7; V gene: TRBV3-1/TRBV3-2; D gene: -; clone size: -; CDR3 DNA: TGTGCCAGCAGCCAATATGGACAGGGAGGGCTCTACGAGCAGTACTTC; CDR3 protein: CASSQYGQGGLYEQYF
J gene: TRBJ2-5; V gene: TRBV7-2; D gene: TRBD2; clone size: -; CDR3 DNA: TGTGCCAGCAGCTTAGTAGGGGGAGCGGGGGGGACCCAGTACTTC; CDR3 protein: CASSLVGGAGGTQYF